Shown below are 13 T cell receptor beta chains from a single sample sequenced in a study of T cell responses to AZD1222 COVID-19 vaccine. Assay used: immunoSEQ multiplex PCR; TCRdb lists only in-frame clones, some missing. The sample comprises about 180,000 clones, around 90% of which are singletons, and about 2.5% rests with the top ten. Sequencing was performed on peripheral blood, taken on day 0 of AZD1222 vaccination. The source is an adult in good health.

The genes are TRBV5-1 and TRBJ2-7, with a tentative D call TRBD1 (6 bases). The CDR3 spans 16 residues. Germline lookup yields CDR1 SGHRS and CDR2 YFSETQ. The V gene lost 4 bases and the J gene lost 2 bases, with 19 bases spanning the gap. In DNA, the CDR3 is TGCGCCAGCAGCCCCCTTCCTCAGGGGTCAGCCTACGAGCAGTACTTC. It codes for CASSPLPQGSAYEQYF.

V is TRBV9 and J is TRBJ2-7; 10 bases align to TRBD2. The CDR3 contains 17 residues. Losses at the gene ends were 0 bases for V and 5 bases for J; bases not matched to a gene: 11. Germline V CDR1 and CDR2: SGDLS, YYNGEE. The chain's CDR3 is CASSVEPSGSSFDEQYF. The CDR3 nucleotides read TGTGCCAGCAGCGTAGAGCCTAGCGGGAGCTCTTTCGACGAGCAGTACTTC.

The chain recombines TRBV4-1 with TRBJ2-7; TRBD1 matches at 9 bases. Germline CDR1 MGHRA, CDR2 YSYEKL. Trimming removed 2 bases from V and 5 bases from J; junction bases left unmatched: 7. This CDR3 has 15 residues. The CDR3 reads CASSQLGQGGNEQYF. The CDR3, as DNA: TGCGCCAGCAGCCAATTGGGACAGGGTGGGAACGAGCAGTACTTC.

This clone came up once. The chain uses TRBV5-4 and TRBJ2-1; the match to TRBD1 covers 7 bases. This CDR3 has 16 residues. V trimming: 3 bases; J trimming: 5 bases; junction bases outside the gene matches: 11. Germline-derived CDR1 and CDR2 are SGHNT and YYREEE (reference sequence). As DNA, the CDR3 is TGTGCCAGCAGCTCGTTAACCGGGACAGTTCACAATGAGCAGTTCTTC. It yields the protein CASSSLTGTVHNEQFF.

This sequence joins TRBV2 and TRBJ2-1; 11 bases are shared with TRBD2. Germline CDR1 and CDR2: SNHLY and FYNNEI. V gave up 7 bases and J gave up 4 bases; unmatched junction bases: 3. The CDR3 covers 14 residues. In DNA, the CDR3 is TGTGCCAGCAAACTAGCGGGAGATTACAATGAGCAGTTCTTC. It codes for CASKLAGDYNEQFF. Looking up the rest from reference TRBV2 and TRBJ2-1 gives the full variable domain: EPEVTQTPSHQVTQMGQEVILRCVPISNHLYFYWYRQILGQKVEFLVSFYNNEISEKSEIFDDQFSVERPDGSNFTLKIRSTKLEDSAMYFCASKLAGDYNEQFFGPGTRLTVL.

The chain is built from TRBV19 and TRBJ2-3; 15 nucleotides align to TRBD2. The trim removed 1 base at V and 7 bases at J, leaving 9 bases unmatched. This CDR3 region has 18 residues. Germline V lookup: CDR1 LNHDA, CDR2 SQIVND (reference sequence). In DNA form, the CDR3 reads TGTGCCAGTAGTATAGTGGAGGGACTAGCGGGAGGACCGTATACGCAGTATTTT. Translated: CASSIVEGLAGGPYTQYF.

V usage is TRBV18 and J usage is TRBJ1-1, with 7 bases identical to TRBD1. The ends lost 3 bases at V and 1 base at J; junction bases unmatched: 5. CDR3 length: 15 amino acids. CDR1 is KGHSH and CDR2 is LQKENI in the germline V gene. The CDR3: CASSPPGGRNTEAFF. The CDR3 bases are TGTGCCAGCTCACCCCCAGGGGGACGGAACACTGAAGCTTTCTTT.

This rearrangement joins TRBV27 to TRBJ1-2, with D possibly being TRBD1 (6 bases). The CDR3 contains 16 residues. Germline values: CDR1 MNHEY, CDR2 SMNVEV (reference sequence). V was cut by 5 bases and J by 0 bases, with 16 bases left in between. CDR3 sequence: CASSPRRTDSNYGYTF. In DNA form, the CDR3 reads TGTGCCAGCAGTCCCCGCCGGACAGATTCTAACTATGGCTACACCTTC.

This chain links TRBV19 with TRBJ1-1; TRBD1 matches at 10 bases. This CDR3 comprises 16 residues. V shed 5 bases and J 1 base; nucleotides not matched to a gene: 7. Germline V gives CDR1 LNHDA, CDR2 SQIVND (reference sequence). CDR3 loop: CASSSPRTGGNTEAFF. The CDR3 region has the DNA TGTGCCAGTAGTTCCCCCAGGACAGGGGGGAACACTGAAGCTTTCTTT.

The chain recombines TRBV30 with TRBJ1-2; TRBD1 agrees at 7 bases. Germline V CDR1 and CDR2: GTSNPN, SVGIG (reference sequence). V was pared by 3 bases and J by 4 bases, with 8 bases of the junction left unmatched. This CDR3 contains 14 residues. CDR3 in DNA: TGTGCCTGGAGGCCTCGACAGGGAAGCTATGGCTACACCTTC. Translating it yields CAWRPRQGSYGYTF.

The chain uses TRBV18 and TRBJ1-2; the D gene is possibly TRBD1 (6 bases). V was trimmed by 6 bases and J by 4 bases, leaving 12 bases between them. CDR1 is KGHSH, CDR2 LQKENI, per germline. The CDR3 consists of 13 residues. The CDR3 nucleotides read TGTGCCAGCTCGGTTGGGACACCCTATGGCTACACCTTC. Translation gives CASSVGTPYGYTF.

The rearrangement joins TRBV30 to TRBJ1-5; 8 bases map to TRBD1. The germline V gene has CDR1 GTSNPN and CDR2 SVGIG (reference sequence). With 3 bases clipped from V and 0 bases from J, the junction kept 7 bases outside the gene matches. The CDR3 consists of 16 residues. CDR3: CAWRTQGASSNQPQHF. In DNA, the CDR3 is TGTGCCTGGAGAACGCAGGGGGCGAGTAGCAATCAGCCCCAGCATTTT.

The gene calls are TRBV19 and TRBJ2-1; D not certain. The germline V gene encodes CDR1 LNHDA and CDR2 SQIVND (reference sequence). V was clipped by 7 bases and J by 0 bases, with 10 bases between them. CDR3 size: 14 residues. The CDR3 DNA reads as TGTGCCAGTACCAGCTCCCTCTCCTACAATGAGCAGTTCTTC. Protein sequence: CASTSSLSYNEQFF.